The source of this TCR beta chain is a study of shared T cell receptors in the human thymus. The CDR3 consists of 14 residues. The germline gives CDR1 SGHRS, CDR2 YFSETQ. The ends lost 4 bases at V and 8 bases at J; junction bases unmatched: 9. Here immunoSEQ multiplex PCR was the method, and the copy in TCRdb shows in-frame clones only, minus some. The data hold hundreds of thousands of clones, with roughly 90% observed a single time. The same sample was also used in a study of human thymus T cells. From that study: Thymus tissue was removed during corrective cardiac surgery. V and J genes seemed to be used with bias in thymic and blood repertoires. Highly overlapping thymic repertoires among unrelated individuals were reported in related research.

The clonotype was recovered from a boy less than two years old with a congenital heart defect. Sequenced input: thymocytes. This sequence joins TRBV5-1 and TRBJ1-2; TRBD1 agrees at 9 bases. Here the CDR3 DNA reads TGCGCCAGCAGCCCGGTGGACAGGGGAGGAGGCTACACCTTC. Residues: CASSPVDRGGGYTF.